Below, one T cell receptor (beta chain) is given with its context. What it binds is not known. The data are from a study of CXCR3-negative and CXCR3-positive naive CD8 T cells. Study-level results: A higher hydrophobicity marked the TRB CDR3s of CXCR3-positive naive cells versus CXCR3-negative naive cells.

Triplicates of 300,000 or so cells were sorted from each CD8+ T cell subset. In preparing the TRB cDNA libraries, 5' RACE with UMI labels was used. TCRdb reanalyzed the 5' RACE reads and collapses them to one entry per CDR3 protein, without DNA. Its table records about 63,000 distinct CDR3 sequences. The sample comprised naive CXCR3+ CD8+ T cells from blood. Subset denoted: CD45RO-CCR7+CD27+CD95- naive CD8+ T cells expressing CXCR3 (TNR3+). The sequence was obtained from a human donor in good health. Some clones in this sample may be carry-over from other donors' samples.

The CDR3 sequence is CASSLSFSSSPEAFF. The chain uses TRBV7-9 and TRBJ1-1. The CDR3 covers 15 residues. CDR1 and CDR2 from the germline V gene are SEHNR and FQNEAQ (reference sequence).